This TCR beta chain was obtained from a study of OX40 agonist ivuxolimab in advanced cancers. Study as a whole: The study treated patients with ivuxolimab, an agonistic anti-OX40 (CD134) antibody. The diagnoses of dose-escalation patients were hepatocellular carcinoma, melanoma, renal cell or head and neck cancer.

The timepoints at which blood was sampled were baseline, cycle 4 day 1, and cycle 7 day 1. The germline CDR1 and CDR2 sequences are SNHLY and FYNNEI. V was clipped by 8 bases and J by 10 bases; unmatched bases: 7. This CDR3 comprises 12 residues. Clones were sequenced by immunoSEQ multiplex PCR, and TCRdb holds only the in-frame ones, with some missing. The table shows fewer than 100,000 clones, with 65% to 85% occurring only once. The V and J genes are TRBV2 and TRBJ1-1; the match to TRBD1 covers 10 bases. This sequence originates from an adult with an advanced solid tumor such as melanoma, head and neck, liver or kidney cancer. This specimen was CD4+ or CD8+ T cells sorted from blood, taken in a trial of the OX40 agonist ivuxolimab. CDR3 residues: CASEGRDRGAFF. The CDR3 DNA sequence: TGTGCCAGCGAAGGGAGGGACAGGGGAGCTTTCTTT.